The 15 T cell receptor beta chains below were found in one sample sequenced in a study of blood T cell repertoires in COVID-19. Profiled with immunoSEQ multiplex PCR; TCRdb holds only in-frame clones, not every one. This sample has 130,000 to 150,000 clones, with roughly 76% found just once. The sequenced sample was peripheral blood. These receptors were taken from a human donor with acute or convalescent COVID-19. The donor label of this sample is uncertain.

The chain has TRBV27 and TRBJ1-2; no clear D. Deletions cut 1 base from V and 2 bases from J, with 8 bases between. Germline CDR1 MNHEY, CDR2 SMNVEV (reference sequence). CDR3 length equals 14 residues. CDR3 DNA: TGTGCCAGCAGTTTATTGGGAGGGAACTATGGCTACACCTTC. The encoded protein is CASSLLGGNYGYTF.

This clone appeared once. The chain is built from TRBV6-5 and TRBJ1-2; a possible D gene is TRBD1 (6 bases). The CDR3 totals 14 residues. Trimming left V 7 bases short and J 7 bases short, with 19 bases between. Germline CDR1 is MNHEY and CDR2 is SVGAGI. This CDR3 reads CASTLPTGGSGYTF. The CDR3 DNA sequence: TGTGCCAGCACCTTACCTACTGGGGGCTCTGGCTACACCTTC.

V is TRBV19 and J is TRBJ1-5; the D is unclear. This CDR3 is 15 amino acids long. V was trimmed by 1 base and J by 2 bases, leaving 9 bases between them. Germline assignment: CDR1 LNHDA and CDR2 SQIVND (reference sequence). The CDR3, as DNA: TGTGCCAGTAGTATAGCCCCGCAGGGCAATCAGCCCCAGCATTTT. The encoded protein is CASSIAPQGNQPQHF.

The chain links TRBV13 to TRBJ1-2; a weak D match, TRBD1 (6 bases). Germline CDR1 reads PRHDT; CDR2 reads FYEKMQ (reference sequence). Trimming removed 5 bases at V and 7 bases at J, with 14 bases between. The CDR3 extends over 13 amino acids. The CDR3 sequence is CASSPERGLGYTF. The DNA for the CDR3 is TGTGCCAGCAGCCCCGAGCGGGGGCTTGGCTACACCTTC.

This clone was detected a few times. The gene calls are TRBV27 and TRBJ2-1; 14 nucleotides match TRBD2. After removal of 10 bases from V and 8 bases from J, the junction contained 19 bases not matched to a gene. This CDR3 region has 18 residues. CDR1 and CDR2 from the germline V gene are MNHEY and SMNVEV (reference sequence). In nucleotides, the CDR3 is TGTGCCACCAGGACTAGCGGGGGGCCACAGTTCCCTTGGGATGAGCAGTTCTTC. It translates to CATRTSGGPQFPWDEQFF.

The V call is TRBV24-1, the J call TRBJ2-3, with a weak D call TRBD1 (6 bases). The V and J ends lost 2 bases and 4 bases respectively, with 9 bases between them. CDR1 and CDR2 (germline): KGHDR, SFDVKD. The CDR3 loop spans 14 amino acids. This chain's CDR3 is CATSDSRGADTQYF. CDR3 sequence (DNA): TGTGCCACCAGTGATTCCAGGGGAGCAGATACGCAGTATTTT.

Points on this clone: Different DNA sequences within this sample yield the same CDR3. This chain connects TRBV6-1 to TRBJ1-5; D uncertain. Germline-derived CDR1 and CDR2 are MNHNS and SASEGT. The CDR3 sequence is 15 residues long. V lost 1 base to trimming and J lost 1 base, with 8 bases between them. CDR3 sequence: CASSEGGVSNQPQHF. The CDR3 nucleotides read TGTGCCAGCAGTGAAGGGGGAGTGAGCAATCAGCCCCAGCATTTT.

The chain carries TRBV6-1 and TRBJ1-5; no clear D gene. This CDR3 spans 15 amino acids. Germline V CDR1 and CDR2: MNHNS, SASEGT. Trimming left V 2 bases short and J 2 bases short, with 10 bases between. The CDR3 region has the DNA TGTGCCAGCAGTGAAAATGTTGGAGGCAATCAGCCCCAGCATTTT. It encodes CASSENVGGNQPQHF.

The chain recombines TRBV14 with TRBJ1-2, with D possibly being TRBD1 (6 bases). Looked up from germline, CDR1 is SGHDN and CDR2 is FVKESK. The CDR3 contains 16 residues. V shed 4 bases and J shed 1 base, with 16 bases lying between them. CDR3 sequence reads: CASSPLRTVFNYGYTF. The CDR3, as DNA: TGTGCCAGCAGCCCACTCCGGACAGTTTTTAACTATGGCTACACCTTC.

The rearrangement links TRBV18 to TRBJ1-2; D unresolved. Per germline, CDR1 KGHSH and CDR2 LQKENI. The CDR3 totals 13 residues. The germline V and J ends were trimmed by 4 bases and 3 bases, with 9 bases remaining between them. The CDR3 reads CASSQQADYGYTF. In DNA form, the CDR3 reads TGTGCCAGCTCACAGCAGGCAGACTATGGCTACACCTTC.

This chain joins TRBV15 and TRBJ1-2, with TRBD1 as a possible D gene (6 bases). There are 15 residues in the CDR3. V lost 1 base, J lost 0 bases, and 9 bases lay in between. CDR1 LNHNV and CDR2 YYDKDF come from the germline V gene (reference sequence). CDR3 residues: CATSRGRGTNYGYTF. As DNA, the CDR3 is TGTGCCACCAGCAGAGGAAGGGGGACTAACTATGGCTACACCTTC.

The chain carries TRBV10-3 and TRBJ1-2, with TRBD1 matching over 10 bases. Looked up from germline, CDR1 is ENHRY and CDR2 is SYGVKD. CDR3 size: 16 residues. With V trimmed by 7 bases and J by 3 bases, 11 bases remained unmatched. CDR3 nucleotides: TGTGCCATCACCCAGACAGGGGGCGCGTCGTACTATGGCTACACCTTC. As protein: CAITQTGGASYYGYTF.

This clone was seen at least ten times. The rearrangement joins TRBV10-2 to TRBJ2-7; TRBD2 aligns across 7 bases. Germline V CDR1 and CDR2: WSHSY, SAAADI. Trimming at V came to 2 bases and at J to 4 bases, leaving 8 bases not matched to a gene. There are 15 residues in the CDR3. In DNA, the CDR3 is TGCGCCAGCAGTGAGGTTAGCGGGTTTACTTACGAGCAGTACTTC. This codes for CASSEVSGFTYEQYF.

This chain uses TRBV27 with TRBJ1-1; D might be TRBD1 (5 bases). The CDR3 runs 14 residues. Trimming stripped 4 bases from V and 4 bases from J, with 13 bases between. From germline, CDR1 is MNHEY and CDR2 SMNVEV (reference sequence). CDR3 loop: CASSSTGWGTEAFF. The CDR3 bases are TGTGCCAGCAGTTCTACAGGCTGGGGCACTGAAGCTTTCTTT.

CDR3 DNA sequence: TGCAGTGCTAGTACGCCGGGACAGGGTGATCAGCCCCAGCATTTT. This gives the protein CSASTPGQGDQPQHF. This rearrangement joins TRBV20-1 to TRBJ1-5, with 9 bases lining up with TRBD1. Losses at the gene ends were 3 bases for V and 5 bases for J; bases not matched to a gene: 8. This CDR3 is 15 amino acids long. Germline V CDR1 and CDR2: DFQATT, SNEGSKA (reference sequence).